This TCR beta chain was documented in a study of OX40 agonist ivuxolimab in advanced cancers. Here immunoSEQ multiplex PCR was the method, and the copy in TCRdb shows in-frame clones only, minus some. The sample gives fewer than 20,000 clones, around 74% of which show up once; over 25% is in the top ten. The germline V and J ends were trimmed by 1 base and 2 bases, with 10 bases remaining between them. The CDR3 is 15 residues long. Germline lookup yields CDR1 MGHRA and CDR2 YSYEKL. The specimen comprised CD4+ or CD8+ T cells sorted from blood, sampled in a trial of the OX40 agonist ivuxolimab. This TCR was recovered from an adult with an advanced solid tumor such as melanoma, head and neck, liver or kidney cancer. The rearrangement links TRBV4-1 to TRBJ2-3; D not certain. The DNA of the CDR3 is TGCGCCAGCAGCCAAGTTGGTAGCCCCACAGATACGCAGTATTTT. It specifies CASSQVGSPTDTQYF.